These 13 T cell receptor beta chains originate from one sample sequenced in a study of tumor-infiltrating lymphocytes in primary liver carcinoma. TCR beta cDNA was made from approximately 540 ng total RNA with a constant-region primer. Slightly modified ARM-PCR served as the procedure for the TCR beta libraries. These libraries came from three rounds of nested multiplex PCR. A C-beta reverse primer and TRBV1-TRBV30 forward primers served in each of the first two PCR rounds, at about 9 cycles apiece. Via MiXCR, TCRdb re-called the multiplex PCR reads, giving one row per CDR3 protein. The data contain around 330,000 distinct CDR3 sequences, 50% to 60% of them singletons. Blood RNA came from unsorted whole blood; germline DNA was also extracted. Material: peripheral blood. The receptor source for this set is a woman in her twenties or thirties with primary liver carcinoma and hepatitis B virus infection.

This clonotype was picked up many times. The chain couples TRBV6-5 to TRBJ1-5, with D possibly TRBD1 on 5 matching bases. The germline V and J ends were trimmed by 2 bases and 6 bases, with 11 bases remaining between them. The CDR3 length is 14 residues. Germline CDR1 and CDR2: MNHEY and SVGAGI. In DNA, the CDR3 is TGTGCCAGCAGTTACGAGGCGGGGACTCAGCCCCAGCATTTT. Amino acid sequence: CASSYEAGTQPQHF.

The genes are TRBV4-1 and TRBJ1-3; unclear D gene. The CDR3 is made up of 16 amino acids. Trimming left V 1 base short and J 1 base short, with 11 bases between. The germline V gene has CDR1 MGHRA and CDR2 YSYEKL. The CDR3 DNA sequence: TGCGCCAGCAGCCAAGTACCCACAGAATCTGGAAACACCATATATTTT. The encoded protein is CASSQVPTESGNTIYF.

Details on this clonotype: Possible read error: a much larger clone is one base away. The chain joins TRBV12-3 or TRBV12-4 to TRBJ2-6, with D maybe TRBD1 (6 bases). The CDR3 sequence is 15 residues long. CDR3 coding DNA: TGTGCCAGCAGTGGTAGGGGGTTTGGGGCCAACGTCGTGACTTTC. Residues: CASSGRGFGANVVTF.

Written as DNA, the CDR3 is TGTGCCAGCAGCTCCACAGGGGAGGAAGAGACCCAGTACTTC. Protein: CASSSTGEEETQYF. The chain recombines TRBV5-4 with TRBJ2-5, with D possibly matching TRBD1 (7 bases). V shed 3 bases and J shed 3 bases, with 12 bases lying between them. Germline CDR1 is SGHNT and CDR2 is YYREEE (reference sequence). The CDR3 runs 14 residues. The whole variable domain, filled in from reference TRBV5-4 and TRBJ2-5, reads ETGVTQSPTHLIKTRGQQVTLRCSSQSGHNTVSWYQQALGQGPQFIFQYYREEENGRGNFPPRFSGLQFPNYSSELNVNALELDDSALYLCASSSTGEEETQYFGPGTRLLVL.

This chain connects TRBV4-3 to TRBJ2-2; 11 bases are a match to TRBD2. Per germline, CDR1 LGHNA and CDR2 YSLEER. There are 18 residues in the CDR3. J lost 2 bases, V lost 0 bases, and 5 bases had no gene match. CDR3 DNA: TGCGCCAGCAGCCAAGATGTAGCGGGAGGGACCAACACCGGGGAGCTGTTTTTT. Translation gives CASSQDVAGGTNTGELFF.

The chain couples TRBV2 to TRBJ1-5; D is ambiguous. The CDR3 is made up of 13 amino acids. The germline V gene encodes CDR1 SNHLY and CDR2 FYNNEI. Trimming stripped 2 bases from V and 4 bases from J, with 6 bases between. The CDR3 DNA reads as TGTGCCAGCAGTGAAATAGGAAATCAGCCCCAGCATTTT. This sequence encodes CASSEIGNQPQHF.

Concerning this clonotype: Relative to the germline gene, one junction end is altered; a read error may explain this. The chain is built from TRBV11-2 and TRBJ2-1; D not resolved. This CDR3 comprises 14 residues. Germline V gene sequence: CDR1 SGHAT, CDR2 FQNNGV. CDR3 amino acids: CANSLGLGRNEQFF. The CDR3 nucleotides read TGTGCCAACAGCTTAGGGCTAGGACGCAATGAGCAGTTCTTT.

On this clonotype itself: This may arise from a read error, as a much more abundant clone is one base away. The J gene is TRBJ2-1, the V gene TRBV29-1; 11 nucleotides line up with TRBD1. Germline values: CDR1 SQVTM, CDR2 ANQGSEA. The CDR3 covers 17 residues. The CDR3 sequence: CGVTGTGGLAGYNEQFF. The CDR3 DNA sequence: TGCGGCGTAACCGGGACAGGGGGTCTAGCGGGGTACAATGAGCAGTTCTTC.

A remark on this clonotype: This may be a read error: a much more frequent sequence differs by one nucleotide. The chain uses TRBV6-5 and TRBJ2-7; 10 bases match TRBD1. Per germline, CDR1 MNHEY and CDR2 SVGAGI. V dropped 10 bases and J dropped 6; count of bases not matched to a gene: 12. The CDR3 spans 14 residues. The CDR3 region is CANSRQGAAREQYF. The CDR3 DNA reads as TGTGCCAACAGCAGACAGGGGGCGGCTCGCGAGCAGTACTTC.

As regards this clonotype: A much larger clone lies a single base off, so this may be a read error. This chain joins TRBV29-1 and TRBJ2-7; the D gene is possibly TRBD2 (6 bases). Per the germline V gene, CDR1 is SQVTM and CDR2 is ANQGSEA. CDR3 length: 13 residues. CDR3 in DNA: TGCAGCGCTGAGAATCGGGGGAGAGTCGAGAAGTACTTC. This encodes CSAENRGRVEKYF.

As for this clonotype: The germline gene is not matched at one end of the junction; a read error may be the cause. This chain uses TRBV4-1 with TRBJ2-1; unclear D gene. Looked up from germline, CDR1 is MGHRA and CDR2 is YSYEKL. The CDR3 totals 13 residues. This CDR3 reads CASSQAESNEPFF. The CDR3 DNA reads as TGCGCCAGCAGCCAAGCTGAGTCCAATGAGCCGTTCTTC.

For this clonotype: The junction differs from germline at one of its ends, possibly a read error. The chain recombines TRBV14 with TRBJ2-1, with no clear D. Per the germline V gene, CDR1 is SGHDN and CDR2 is FVKESK. The CDR3 totals 14 residues. Written as DNA, the CDR3 is TGTGCCAGCAGCCAAGATGCGAATGGGTGTGAGCAATTCTTC. This encodes CASSQDANGCEQFF.

The chain couples TRBV11-2 to TRBJ2-3; D is unclear. Per germline, CDR1 SGHAT and CDR2 FQNNGV. CDR3 length: 13 amino acids. V dropped 1 base and J dropped 5 bases, with 7 bases sitting between them. CDR3 loop: CASSLGSGDTQYF. The CDR3 DNA reads TGTGCCAGCAGCTTAGGCTCTGGAGATACGCAGTATTTT.